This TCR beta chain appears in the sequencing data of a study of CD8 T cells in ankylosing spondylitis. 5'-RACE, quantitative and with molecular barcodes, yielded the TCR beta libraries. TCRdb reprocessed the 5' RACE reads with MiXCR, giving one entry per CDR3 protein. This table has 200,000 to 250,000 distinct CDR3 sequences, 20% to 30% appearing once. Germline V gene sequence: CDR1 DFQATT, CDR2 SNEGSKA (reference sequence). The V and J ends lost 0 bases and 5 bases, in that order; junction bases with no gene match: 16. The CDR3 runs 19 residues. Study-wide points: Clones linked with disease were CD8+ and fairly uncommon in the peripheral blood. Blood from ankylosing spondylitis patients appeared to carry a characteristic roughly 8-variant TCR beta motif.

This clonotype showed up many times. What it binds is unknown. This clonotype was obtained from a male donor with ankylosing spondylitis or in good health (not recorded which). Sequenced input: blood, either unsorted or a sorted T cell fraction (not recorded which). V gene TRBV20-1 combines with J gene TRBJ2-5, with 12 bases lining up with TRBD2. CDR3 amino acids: CSARDPRGASGRAEETQYF. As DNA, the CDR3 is TGCAGTGCTAGAGATCCCCGGGGGGCTAGCGGGAGGGCGGAGGAGACCCAGTACTTC.